The 24 T cell receptor beta chains below were found in one sample sequenced in a study of blood T cells in healthy people across ages. It was with a sample-barcoded 5' primer and a J-beta primer mix that a second PCR of roughly 7 to 12 cycles was run. TCRdb reprocessed the 5' RACE reads via MiXCR and lists one record per CDR3 protein. The sample includes roughly 700,000 distinct CDR3 sequences, 45% to 50% of them seen just once. The specimen was blood. The receptors stem from a woman aged 60-75 years in good health.

This rearrangement joins TRBV29-1 to TRBJ1-2; D uncertain. Between the trimmed V and J ends, which lost 7 bases and 8 bases, there was a span of 20 bases. Germline CDR1 is SQVTM and CDR2 is ANQGSEA. CDR3 length: 13 residues. The CDR3 DNA reads TGCAGCGGTGATCGGGGAACCTCTAACGGCTACACCTTC. It yields the protein CSGDRGTSNGYTF.

The J gene is TRBJ2-5, the V gene TRBV7-2, with 10 bases identical to TRBD2. Losses at the gene ends were 4 bases for V and 1 base for J; bases not matched to a gene: 6. CDR1 and CDR2 from the germline V gene are SGHTA and FQGNSA. This CDR3 spans 16 amino acids. The CDR3 DNA reads TGTGCCAGCAGCTGGTCTAGCGGGGGACTCCAAGAGACCCAGTACTTC. It yields the protein CASSWSSGGLQETQYF.

This clonotype was recorded a few times. CDR3 sequence reads: CASSQAGTSGKTDTQYF. The CDR3 bases are TGTGCCAGCAGCCAAGCTGGGACTAGCGGGAAGACAGATACGCAGTATTTT. This chain links TRBV4-2 with TRBJ2-3; 13 nucleotides match TRBD2. Germline CDR1 and CDR2: LGHNA and YNFKEQ. J lost 3 bases, V lost 1 base, and 4 bases had no gene match. The CDR3 runs 17 residues.

This sequence joins TRBV28 and TRBJ2-1; TRBD2 agrees at 9 bases. Per germline, CDR1 MDHEN and CDR2 SYDVKM. The junction had 11 bases not matched to a gene; V was cut back by 7 bases and J by 10 bases. The CDR3 consists of 14 residues. As DNA, the CDR3 is TGTGCCAGCACCCTTTCGGGACTAGCAAGGGAGCAGTTCTTC. Translated: CASTLSGLAREQFF.

This clonotype appeared a few times. The chain links TRBV12-3 or TRBV12-4 to TRBJ2-7; 10 positions agree with TRBD1. The CDR3 length is 15 residues. V shed 6 bases, J shed 2 bases, and the junction held 7 bases outside the gene matches. CDR3 residues: CASSPTGQGTYEQYF. The CDR3 DNA reads TGTGCCAGCAGCCCTACGGGACAGGGGACCTACGAGCAGTACTTC.

Regarding this clonotype: A junction end diverges from the germline sequence, so it may reflect a read error. V and J are TRBV20-1 and TRBJ2-3; 9 bases match TRBD2. The V gene's germline CDR1 is DFQATT and CDR2 SNEGSKA (reference sequence). CDR3 length equals 12 residues. CDR3 protein: CSTSGSTDTQYF. CDR3 coding DNA: TGCAGTACTAGCGGGAGCACAGATACGCAGTATTTT.

V is TRBV6-4 and J is TRBJ2-6; D remains unclear. Trimming took 3 bases from V and 3 from J, leaving 6 bases between them. The germline V gene has CDR1 MRHNA and CDR2 SNTAGT. This CDR3 is built from 14 residues. CDR3 coding DNA: TGTGCCAGCAGTGAATGGGGTGGGGCCAACGTCCTGACTTTC. Amino acids: CASSEWGGANVLTF.

This sequence joins TRBV7-2 and TRBJ2-4, with 7 positions matching TRBD2. This CDR3 has 14 residues. The V gene end was trimmed by 4 bases and the J gene end by 3 bases; junction bases not matched to a gene: 3. CDR1 and CDR2 (germline): SGHTA, FQGNSA. The CDR3 nucleotides are TGTGCCAGCAGCTCTAGGGAGGGCAAAAACATTCAGTACTTC. Translated, it gives CASSSREGKNIQYF.

This clonotype was counted between two and nine times. The chain has TRBV14 and TRBJ2-4; D tentatively reads TRBD1 or TRBD2 (5 bases each). The J call may not be correct, given that the DNA end is closer to TRBJ2-7. Germline V gives CDR1 SGHDN, CDR2 FVKESK. The CDR3 has 14 amino acids. CDR3 coding DNA: TGTGCCAGCAGCCTCGGACATGGGGGACGCGAGCAGTACTTC. This gives the protein CASSLGHGGREQYF.

This clonotype was seen a few times. The chain has TRBV29-1 and TRBJ1-1, with TRBD1 as a possible D gene (5 bases). The V and J ends lost 7 bases and 1 base respectively, with 16 bases between them. Germline lookup yields CDR1 SQVTM and CDR2 ANQGSEA. This CDR3 is 14 amino acids long. DNA of the CDR3: TGCAGCGCAAAAGCGGGGCGTCAGAACACTGAAGCTTTCTTT. Its protein is CSAKAGRQNTEAFF.

V gene TRBV18 combines with J gene TRBJ2-4; D not certain. The J call may be in error: the DNA end matches TRBJ2-7 better. CDR1 is KGHSH and CDR2 is LQKENI in the germline V gene. The CDR3 loop spans 13 amino acids. The CDR3 sequence is CASSREGIYEQYF. In nucleotides, the CDR3 is TGTGCCAGCTCACGTGAAGGGATCTACGAGCAGTACTTC.

Note on this clonotype: One end of the junction varies from germline; a read error may be responsible. The chain couples TRBV2 to TRBJ2-1, with 9 bases matching TRBD1. Germline-derived CDR1 and CDR2 are SNHLY and FYNNEI. This CDR3 is built from 14 residues. Written as DNA, the CDR3 is TGTGCCACCACCCGACAGGGGGTCTACAATGGGCAGTTCTTC. This gives the protein CATTRQGVYNGQFF.

This clonotype was detected once. The chain employs TRBV3-1 and TRBJ1-1; 11 bases align to TRBD1. Germline CDR1 is LGHDT and CDR2 is YNNKEL (reference sequence). J lost 8 bases, V lost 1 base, and 6 bases had no gene match. The CDR3 is 15 residues long. For the CDR3, the DNA is TGTGCCAGCAGCCAAGGCCAGGACAGGGGGCGCGAAGCTTTCTTT. Translating gives CASSQGQDRGREAFF.

In this sample, this clonotype turned up many times. The chain couples TRBV14 to TRBJ2-3; the D is unclear. Deletions cut 0 bases from V and 8 bases from J, with 6 bases between. CDR3 length equals 12 residues. Germline CDR1 reads SGHDN; CDR2 reads FVKESK. CDR3 DNA: TGTGCCAGCAGCCAAGACAGAGGTACGCAGTATTTT. It translates to CASSQDRGTQYF. Combining the CDR3 with reference TRBV14 and TRBJ2-3 gives the whole variable domain EAGVTQFPSHSVIEKGQTVTLRCDPISGHDNLYWYRRVMGKEIKFLLHFVKESKQDESGMPNNRFLAERTGGTYSTLKVQPAELEDSGVYFCASSQDRGTQYFGPGTRLTVL.

This clonotype has only a few counts. J is TRBJ2-1 and V is TRBV20-1; D may be TRBD1 (5 bases). V lost 6 bases and J 3 bases, leaving 12 bases between the germline ends. Germline values: CDR1 DFQATT, CDR2 SNEGSKA (reference sequence). CDR3 length: 13 residues. The CDR3 region is CSANPGLYNEQFF. The DNA for the CDR3 is TGCAGTGCGAACCCAGGGCTCTACAATGAGCAGTTCTTC.

In this sample, this clonotype turned up a few times. The CDR3 sequence: CASRFRAESNYGYTF. Written as DNA, the CDR3 is TGTGCCAGCAGGTTCCGCGCGGAATCGAACTATGGCTACACCTTC. The genes are TRBV3-1 and TRBJ1-2; D not resolved. Trimming took off 6 bases at V and 2 bases at J, with 16 bases between the two ends. Germline CDR1 LGHDT, CDR2 YNNKEL (reference sequence). CDR3 length: 15 residues.

In this sample, this clonotype turned up many times. The chain couples TRBV29-1 to TRBJ2-7; D may be TRBD1 or TRBD2 (5 bases each). CDR3 length equals 15 residues. Germline CDR1 and CDR2: SQVTM and ANQGSEA. Between the trimmed V and J ends, which lost 7 bases and 2 bases, there was a span of 21 bases. This CDR3 is CSARGRQGDPYEQYF. As DNA, the CDR3 is TGCAGCGCTCGTGGACGCCAGGGAGACCCCTACGAGCAGTACTTC.

The rearrangement joins TRBV6-1 to TRBJ2-1; TRBD1 agrees at 9 bases. Per germline, CDR1 MNHNS and CDR2 SASEGT. This CDR3 contains 16 residues. V lost 6 bases, J lost 6 bases, and 12 bases stayed unmatched. CDR3: CASSRPGTGILNEQFF. DNA of the CDR3: TGTGCCAGCAGCCGCCCCGGGACAGGGATTCTCAATGAGCAGTTCTTC.

The chain carries TRBV20-1 and TRBJ2-3, with 7 bases identical to TRBD2. The CDR3 extends over 16 amino acids. With 3 bases clipped from V and 4 bases from J, the junction kept 13 bases outside the gene matches. Germline V gives CDR1 DFQATT, CDR2 SNEGSKA (reference sequence). The CDR3 here is CSARATGGFIADTQYF. Written as DNA, the CDR3 is TGCAGTGCTAGGGCCACGGGAGGTTTCATTGCAGATACGCAGTATTTT.

This clonotype turned up a few times. The V call is TRBV6-2 or TRBV6-3, the J call TRBJ2-5; no clear D gene. The V gene lost 5 bases and the J gene lost 5 bases, with 12 bases spanning the gap. CDR1 is MNHEY and CDR2 is SVGEGT in the germline V gene. The CDR3 has 13 residues. The CDR3 here is CASSQGNWETQYF. The CDR3 bases are TGTGCCAGCAGTCAAGGGAACTGGGAGACCCAGTACTTC.

CDR3 protein: CSAPSPGQRRYTF. CDR3 DNA sequence: TGCAGTGCTCCGAGCCCGGGACAGAGGCGATACACCTTC. The V and J genes are TRBV20-1 and TRBJ1-2; TRBD1 aligns across 7 bases. CDR3 length equals 13 residues. Trimming cost V 5 bases and J 11 bases; bases outside gene matches: 14. In germline, CDR1 is DFQATT, CDR2 SNEGSKA (reference sequence).

This clonotype was found once. The chain joins TRBV20-1 to TRBJ2-7, with no clear D. The J call may be incorrect, as the DNA end agrees better with TRBJ2-5. The CDR3 loop spans 11 amino acids. The germline gives CDR1 DFQATT, CDR2 SNEGSKA (reference sequence). CDR3 region: CSARPWETQYF. CDR3 nucleotide sequence: TGCAGTGCTAGGCCCTGGGAGACCCAGTACTTC.

This sequence joins TRBV24-1 and TRBJ2-5; D assignment may be TRBD1 or TRBD2 (5 bases each). The germline CDR1 and CDR2 sequences are KGHDR and SFDVKD. V dropped 2 bases and J dropped 11 bases, with 11 bases sitting between them. This CDR3 has 12 residues. CDR3 protein: CATSDWGNEQYF. CDR3 coding DNA: TGTGCCACCAGTGATTGGGGGAATGAGCAGTACTTC.

The V call is TRBV20-1, the J call TRBJ2-5, with TRBD2 matching over 14 bases. The CDR3 length is 13 residues. CDR1 and CDR2 (germline): DFQATT, SNEGSKA (reference sequence). The J segment lost 7 bases and the V segment lost 6 bases, leaving 4 bases of the junction unmatched. The CDR3 DNA sequence: TGCAGTGCGGGACTAGCGGGAGATGGGACCCAGTACTTC. It yields the protein CSAGLAGDGTQYF.